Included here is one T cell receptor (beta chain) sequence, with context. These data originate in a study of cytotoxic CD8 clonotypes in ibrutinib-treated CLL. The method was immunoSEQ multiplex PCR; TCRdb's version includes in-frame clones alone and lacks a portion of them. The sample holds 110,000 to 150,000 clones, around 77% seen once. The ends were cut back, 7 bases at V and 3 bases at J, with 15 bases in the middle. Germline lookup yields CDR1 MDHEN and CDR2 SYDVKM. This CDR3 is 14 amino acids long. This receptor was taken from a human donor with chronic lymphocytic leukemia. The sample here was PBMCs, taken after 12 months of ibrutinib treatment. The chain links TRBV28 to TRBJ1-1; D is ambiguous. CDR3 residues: CASTNRRVYTEAFF. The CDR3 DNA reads TGTGCCAGCACGAACAGACGGGTGTACACTGAAGCTTTCTTT. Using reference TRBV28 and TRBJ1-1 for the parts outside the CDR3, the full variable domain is DVKVTQSSRYLVKRTGEKVFLECVQDMDHENMFWYRQDPGLGLRLIYFSYDVKMKEKGDIPEGYSVSREKKERFSLILESASTNQTSMYLCASTNRRVYTEAFFGQGTRLTVV.